These T cell receptor beta chains were read from a single sample in a study of shared clonotypes between healthy human individuals. Only in-frame clones appear in the TCRdb table, and some are missing; sequencing was by immunoSEQ multiplex PCR. Of over a million clones in the sample, about 80% are singletons; the top ten hold more than 0.55%. The sample consisted of memory CD4+ T cells from PBMCs. These receptors all come from a man between 18 and 35 years old in good health. Some clones in this sample may be carry-over from other donors' samples. Each CDR3 is given with its conserved first and last residue. The D gene is left open where the match is weak. Some rows have no size entry. The others give once, few or many, or a class for an expanded clone.

J: TRBJ1-5
V: TRBV7-8
size: .
D: .
CDR3: CASSLGGTGNQPQHF
DNA: TGTGCCAGCAGCTTAGGAGGGACCGGCAATCAGCCCCAGCATTTT

J: TRBJ2-7
V: TRBV7-2
size: .
D: .
CDR3: CASSPRAYEQYF
DNA: TGTGCCAGCAGCCCCCGGGCCTACGAGCAGTACTTC

J: TRBJ2-4
V: TRBV30
size: .
D: .
CDR3: CAWSVSPGRTLQNIQYF
DNA: TGTGCCTGGAGTGTTTCGCCAGGACGGACTTTACAAAACATTCAGTACTTC

J: TRBJ1-1
V: TRBV10-3
size: .
D: TRBD1
CDR3: CAISGTRGRGTEAFF
DNA: TGTGCCATCAGTGGGACCAGGGGGCGAGGCACTGAAGCTTTCTTT

J: TRBJ2-1
V: TRBV28
size: .
D: TRBD2
CDR3: CASSSGLAGNTYNEQFF
DNA: TGTGCCAGCAGTTCGGGACTAGCGGGGAATACTTACAATGAGCAGTTCTTC

J: TRBJ1-5
V: TRBV28
size: .
D: .
CDR3: CASSGARDQPQHF
DNA: TGTGCCAGTTCAGGGGCGCGGGATCAGCCCCAGCATTTT

J: TRBJ2-7
V: TRBV6-4
size: .
D: .
CDR3: CASIRGSSYEQYF
DNA: TGTGCCAGTATCCGGGGGAGCTCCTACGAGCAGTACTTC

J: TRBJ2-3
V: TRBV18
size: .
D: .
CDR3: CASSPNGGETDTQYF
DNA: TGTGCCAGCTCACCGAACGGGGGAGAAACAGATACGCAGTATTTT

J: TRBJ2-1
V: TRBV27
size: .
D: TRBD2
CDR3: CASSLSRSGSDPSCNEQFF
DNA: TGTGCCAGCAGTTTATCGAGAAGCGGGAGTGATCCCTCCTGCAATGAGCAGTTCTTC

J: TRBJ2-1
V: TRBV27
size: .
D: .
CDR3: CASSLKGPAFHEQFF
DNA: TGTGCCAGCAGTTTAAAGGGCCCCGCATTCCATGAGCAGTTCTTC

J: TRBJ1-2
V: TRBV18
size: .
D: .
CDR3: CASSPLTGGNYGYTF
DNA: TGTGCCAGCTCACCACTTACGGGAGGGAACTATGGCTACACCTTC

J: TRBJ2-1
V: TRBV7-2
size: .
D: TRBD2
CDR3: CASSLRASGRARYNEQFF
DNA: TGTGCCAGCAGCTTACGGGCTAGCGGGAGGGCCAGGTACAATGAGCAGTTCTTC

J: TRBJ2-3
V: TRBV5-1
size: .
D: .
CDR3: CASSLVALDTQYF
DNA: TGCGCCAGCAGCTTGGTGGCGTTGGATACGCAGTATTTT

J: TRBJ2-7
V: TRBV7-9
size: .
D: TRBD2
CDR3: CASSLQSSGSTHEQYF
DNA: TGTGCCAGCAGCCTCCAGTCTAGCGGGAGTACCCACGAGCAGTACTTC

J: TRBJ2-6
V: TRBV2
size: .
D: .
CDR3: CASSTRTASGANVLTF
DNA: TGTGCCAGCAGCACCAGGACAGCCTCTGGGGCCAACGTCCTGACTTTC

J: TRBJ1-2
V: TRBV18
size: .
D: .
CDR3: CASSPGTPSNYGYTF
DNA: TGTGCCAGCTCACCCGGGACGCCGTCTAACTATGGCTACACCTTC

J: TRBJ2-7
V: TRBV6-6
size: .
D: .
CDR3: CASSRPGGIYEQYF
DNA: TGTGCCAGCAGTCGCCCAGGAGGGATCTACGAGCAGTACTTC

J: TRBJ2-7
V: TRBV27
size: few
D: .
CDR3: CASSPGATLGRGPQYF
DNA: TGTGCCAGCAGCCCAGGGGCAACGTTAGGGAGGGGACCGCAGTACTTC

J: TRBJ2-2
V: TRBV9
size: .
D: TRBD2
CDR3: CASSVAPSGNSGELFF
DNA: TGTGCCAGCAGCGTAGCGCCTAGCGGGAATTCCGGGGAGCTGTTTTTT

J: TRBJ2-2
V: TRBV7-9
size: few
D: TRBD2
CDR3: CASSTRLAGDTGELFF
DNA: TGTGCCAGCAGCACTAGACTAGCGGGGGACACCGGGGAGCTGTTTTTT

J: TRBJ2-7
V: TRBV7-3
size: once
D: .
CDR3: CASSLNPGGNYEQYF
DNA: TGTGCCAGCAGCTTAAATCCAGGGGGGAACTACGAGCAGTACTTC

J: TRBJ1-2
V: TRBV5-1
size: .
D: .
CDR3: CASSLGPGANYGYTF
DNA: TGCGCCAGCAGCTTGGGGCCAGGGGCTAACTATGGCTACACCTTC

J: TRBJ1-1
V: TRBV6-5
size: once
D: .
CDR3: CASSYTTANTEAFF
DNA: TGTGCCAGCAGTTACACGACAGCTAACACTGAAGCTTTCTTT

J: TRBJ2-1
V: TRBV4-3
size: .
D: .
CDR3: CASSQAPGQSQFF
DNA: TGCGCCAGCAGCCAAGCCCCAGGACAAAGCCAGTTCTTC

J: TRBJ2-5
V: TRBV7-3
size: .
D: .
CDR3: CASSLGGGLQETQYF
DNA: TGTGCCAGCAGCTTAGGGGGCGGGCTCCAAGAGACCCAGTACTTC

J: TRBJ1-5
V: TRBV2
size: .
D: TRBD1
CDR3: CASTGQGANQPQHF
DNA: TGTGCCAGCACGGGGCAGGGGGCCAATCAGCCCCAGCATTTT

J: TRBJ1-2
V: TRBV25-1
size: .
D: TRBD1
CDR3: CASSESTGTTNYGYTF
DNA: TGTGCCAGCAGTGAATCGACAGGGACCACTAACTATGGCTACACCTTC

J: TRBJ2-7
V: TRBV4-1
size: .
D: .
CDR3: CASSRQVGAYEQYF
DNA: TGCGCCAGCAGCCGTCAGGTAGGCGCCTACGAGCAGTACTTC

J: TRBJ2-7
V: TRBV7-2
size: .
D: .
CDR3: CASSSRAAYEQYF
DNA: TGTGCCAGCAGCTCGCGCGCCGCCTACGAGCAGTACTTC

J: TRBJ1-3
V: TRBV19
size: .
D: .
CDR3: CASSDDGVWTGNTIYF
DNA: TGTGCCAGTAGCGACGACGGGGTTTGGACTGGAAACACCATATATTTT

J: TRBJ1-5
V: TRBV5-6
size: .
D: .
CDR3: CASSLAAGSNQPQHF
DNA: TGTGCCAGCAGCTTGGCCGCGGGGAGCAATCAGCCCCAGCATTTT

J: TRBJ1-2
V: TRBV10-3
size: many
D: .
CDR3: CAISESAEEDGYTF
DNA: TGTGCCATCAGTGAGTCAGCGGAAGAAGATGGCTACACCTTC

J: TRBJ2-2
V: TRBV18
size: .
D: TRBD2
CDR3: CASSPKSGGTGELFF
DNA: TGTGCCAGCTCACCAAAAAGCGGGGGCACCGGGGAGCTGTTTTTT

J: TRBJ2-2
V: TRBV7-8
size: few
D: .
CDR3: CASSLNRLGELFF
DNA: TGTGCCAGCAGCTTAAATCGGTTGGGTGAGCTGTTTTTT

J: TRBJ1-1
V: TRBV5-6
size: .
D: .
CDR3: CASSFQGNTEAFF
DNA: TGTGCCAGCAGCTTTCAAGGAAACACTGAAGCTTTCTTT

J: TRBJ2-1
V: TRBV2
size: .
D: TRBD2
CDR3: CASRGSGNEQFF
DNA: TGTGCCAGCAGAGGTAGCGGGAATGAGCAGTTCTTC

J: TRBJ2-3
V: TRBV11-1
size: .
D: .
CDR3: CASSLTGKGGDTQYF
DNA: TGTGCCAGCAGCTTAACAGGGAAAGGGGGAGATACGCAGTATTTT

J: TRBJ1-1
V: TRBV11-2
size: .
D: .
CDR3: CASSPERHLRGAFF
DNA: TGTGCCAGCAGCCCGGAGAGACACCTTCGGGGAGCTTTCTTT

J: TRBJ2-4
V: TRBV27
size: once
D: TRBD2
CDR3: CASSLKTSGNIQYF
DNA: TGTGCCAGCAGTTTAAAAACTAGCGGGAACATTCAGTACTTC

J: TRBJ1-3
V: TRBV29-1
size: .
D: .
CDR3: CSVVSHSAEGNTIYF
DNA: TGCAGCGTTGTCTCGCACAGCGCGGAAGGAAACACCATATATTTT

J: TRBJ2-2
V: TRBV27
size: .
D: .
CDR3: CASSSRVAGELFF
DNA: TGTGCCAGCAGCTCTCGGGTAGCCGGGGAGCTGTTTTTT